This T cell receptor beta chain appears in the sequencing data of a study of OX40 agonist ivuxolimab in advanced cancers. Using immunoSEQ multiplex PCR, the repertoire was profiled, and TCRdb retains in-frame clones only, with some absent. The table shows approximately 21,000 clones, with 65% to 90% occurring only once. The receptor was derived from an adult with an advanced solid tumor such as melanoma, head and neck, liver or kidney cancer. Source: CD4+ or CD8+ T cells sorted from blood, taken in a trial of the OX40 agonist ivuxolimab.

DNA of the CDR3: TGTGCCAGTAGTATTGGACAGGGGGGTAAGAAGTACTTC. As protein: CASSIGQGGKKYF. The rearrangement joins TRBV19 to TRBJ2-5; 10 nucleotides align to TRBD1. CDR3 length: 13 amino acids. Germline-derived CDR1 and CDR2 are LNHDA and SQIVND (reference sequence). The ends lost 3 bases at V and 12 bases at J; junction bases unmatched: 7.